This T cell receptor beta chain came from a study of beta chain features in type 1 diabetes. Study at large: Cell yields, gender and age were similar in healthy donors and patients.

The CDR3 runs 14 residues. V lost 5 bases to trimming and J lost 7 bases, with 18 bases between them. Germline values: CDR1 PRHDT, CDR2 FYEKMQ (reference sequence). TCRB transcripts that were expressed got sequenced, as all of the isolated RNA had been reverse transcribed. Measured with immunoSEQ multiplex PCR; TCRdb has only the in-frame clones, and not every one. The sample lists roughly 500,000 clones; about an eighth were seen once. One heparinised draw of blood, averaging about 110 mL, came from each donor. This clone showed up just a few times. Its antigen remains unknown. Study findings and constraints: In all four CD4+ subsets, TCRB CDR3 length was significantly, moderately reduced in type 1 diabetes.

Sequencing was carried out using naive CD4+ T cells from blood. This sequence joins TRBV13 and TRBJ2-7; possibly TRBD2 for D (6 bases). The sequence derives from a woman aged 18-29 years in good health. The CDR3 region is CASSRSRGVWEQYV. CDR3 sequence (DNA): TGTGCCAGCAGCCGAAGTCGCGGGGTGTGGGAGCAGTACGTC.